The 3 T cell receptor beta chains in this list originate from one sample, sequenced in a study of T cell repertoires in cytomegalovirus infection. TCRdb re-called the reads with MiXCR, one entry per CDR3 protein. The table has about 300,000 distinct CDR3 sequences, roughly 9.3% seen once. Sequencing was carried out using PBMCs. Receptors originate from a human donor in good health (CMV status not recorded). Some clones in this sample may be carry-over from other donors' samples.

This clonotype was recorded at least ten times. CDR3 protein: CASSTDSYRSYNEQFF. CDR3 DNA sequence: TGTGCCAGCAGCACCGACAGCTACCGCTCCTACAATGAGCAGTTCTTC. The chain couples TRBV5-4 to TRBJ2-1, with D perhaps matching TRBD1 (5 bases). Germline V gene sequence: CDR1 SGHNT, CDR2 YYREEE (reference sequence). The V end lost 4 bases, the J end lost 0 bases, and 14 bases lay between the germline ends. The CDR3 spans 16 residues.

In this sample, this clonotype turned up many times. This chain joins TRBV19 and TRBJ1-5; 9 bases align to TRBD1. The CDR3 consists of 16 residues. From germline, CDR1 is LNHDA and CDR2 SQIVND (reference sequence). The V gene end was trimmed by 7 bases and the J gene end by 1 base; junction bases not matched to a gene: 8. The CDR3 loop is CASTETGTGSNQPQHF. The CDR3 DNA reads TGTGCCAGTACTGAGACCGGGACAGGGAGCAATCAGCCCCAGCATTTT.

This clonotype occurred many times. J is TRBJ2-2 and V is TRBV5-4, with D possibly TRBD1 on 5 matching bases. V was shortened by 4 bases and J by 8 bases, with 9 bases between the two germline ends. This CDR3 has 12 residues. The germline V gene has CDR1 SGHNT and CDR2 YYREEE (reference sequence). The CDR3 loop reads CASSPGMGELFF. CDR3 DNA sequence: TGTGCCAGCAGCCCAGGGATGGGGGAGCTGTTTTTT.